The clone carrying this T cell receptor beta chain was picked up many times. After removal of 1 base from V and 6 bases from J, the junction contained 5 bases not matched to a gene. The CDR3 is 14 amino acids. The germline V gene has CDR1 LGHDT and CDR2 YNNKEL (reference sequence). The source of the sample is a study of early T cells in non-severe SARS-CoV-2 infection. Study as a whole: Sequenced bulk RNA came from whole blood that was unsorted, and chains were unpaired.

Researchers attached unique molecular identifiers to individual cDNA molecules. In TCRdb, the 5' RACE reads were re-called with MiXCR into one record per CDR3 protein. Of tens of thousands of distinct CDR3 sequences in the sample, around 6% were seen once. The receptor was isolated from an adult who was a healthcare worker with PCR-confirmed SARS-CoV-2 infection or an uninfected control (not recorded which). This chain uses TRBV3-1 with TRBJ1-2; 7 nucleotides align to TRBD1. Sequenced input: whole blood. The CDR3 region is CASSQGGTANGYTF. The CDR3 DNA follows: TGTGCCAGCAGCCAAGGAGGGACAGCGAATGGCTACACCTTC.